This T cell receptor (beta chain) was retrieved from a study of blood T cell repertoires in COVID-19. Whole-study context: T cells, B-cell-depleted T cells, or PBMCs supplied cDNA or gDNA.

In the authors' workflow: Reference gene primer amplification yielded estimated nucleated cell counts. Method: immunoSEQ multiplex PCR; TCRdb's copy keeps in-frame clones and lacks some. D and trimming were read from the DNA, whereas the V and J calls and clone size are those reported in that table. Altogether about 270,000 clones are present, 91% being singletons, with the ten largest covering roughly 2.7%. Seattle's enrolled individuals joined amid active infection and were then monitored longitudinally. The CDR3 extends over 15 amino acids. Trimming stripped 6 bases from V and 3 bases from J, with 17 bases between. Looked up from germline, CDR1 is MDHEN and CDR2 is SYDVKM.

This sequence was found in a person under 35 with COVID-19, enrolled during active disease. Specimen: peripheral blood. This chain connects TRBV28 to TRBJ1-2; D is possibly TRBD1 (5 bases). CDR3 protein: CASRKRTSGDYGYTF. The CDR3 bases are TGTGCCAGCAGGAAGAGGACATCGGGGGACTATGGCTACACCTTC.